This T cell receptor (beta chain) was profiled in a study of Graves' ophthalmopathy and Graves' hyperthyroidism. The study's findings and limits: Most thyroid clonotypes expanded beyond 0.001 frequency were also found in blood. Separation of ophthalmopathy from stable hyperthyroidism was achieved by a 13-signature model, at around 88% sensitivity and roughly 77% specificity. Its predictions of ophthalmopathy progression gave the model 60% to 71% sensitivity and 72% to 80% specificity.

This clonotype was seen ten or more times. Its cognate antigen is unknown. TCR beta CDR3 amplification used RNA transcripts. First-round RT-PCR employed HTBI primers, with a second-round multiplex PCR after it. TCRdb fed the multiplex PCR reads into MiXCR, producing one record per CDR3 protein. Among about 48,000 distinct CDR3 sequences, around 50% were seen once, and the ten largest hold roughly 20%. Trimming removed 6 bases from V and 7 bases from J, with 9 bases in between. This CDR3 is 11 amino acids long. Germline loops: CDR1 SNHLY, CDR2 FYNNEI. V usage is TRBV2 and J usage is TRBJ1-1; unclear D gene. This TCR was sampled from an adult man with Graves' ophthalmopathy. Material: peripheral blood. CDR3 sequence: CASRVVGEAFF. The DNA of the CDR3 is TGTGCCAGCAGGGTTGTGGGTGAAGCTTTCTTT.